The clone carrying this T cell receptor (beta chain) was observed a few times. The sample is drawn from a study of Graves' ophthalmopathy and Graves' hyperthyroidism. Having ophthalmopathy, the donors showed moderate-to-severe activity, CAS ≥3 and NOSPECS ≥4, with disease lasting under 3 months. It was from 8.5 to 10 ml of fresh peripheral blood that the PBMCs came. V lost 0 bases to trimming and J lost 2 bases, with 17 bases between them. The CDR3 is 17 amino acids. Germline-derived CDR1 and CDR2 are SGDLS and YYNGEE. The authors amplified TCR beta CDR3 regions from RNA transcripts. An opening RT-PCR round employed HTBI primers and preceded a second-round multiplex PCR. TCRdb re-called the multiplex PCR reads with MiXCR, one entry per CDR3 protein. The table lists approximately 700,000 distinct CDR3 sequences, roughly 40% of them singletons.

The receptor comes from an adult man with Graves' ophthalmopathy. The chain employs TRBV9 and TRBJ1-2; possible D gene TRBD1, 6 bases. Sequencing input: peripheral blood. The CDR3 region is CASSVGGGVSPNYGYTF. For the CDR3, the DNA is TGTGCCAGCAGCGTAGGAGGGGGAGTCAGTCCAAACTATGGCTACACCTTC.